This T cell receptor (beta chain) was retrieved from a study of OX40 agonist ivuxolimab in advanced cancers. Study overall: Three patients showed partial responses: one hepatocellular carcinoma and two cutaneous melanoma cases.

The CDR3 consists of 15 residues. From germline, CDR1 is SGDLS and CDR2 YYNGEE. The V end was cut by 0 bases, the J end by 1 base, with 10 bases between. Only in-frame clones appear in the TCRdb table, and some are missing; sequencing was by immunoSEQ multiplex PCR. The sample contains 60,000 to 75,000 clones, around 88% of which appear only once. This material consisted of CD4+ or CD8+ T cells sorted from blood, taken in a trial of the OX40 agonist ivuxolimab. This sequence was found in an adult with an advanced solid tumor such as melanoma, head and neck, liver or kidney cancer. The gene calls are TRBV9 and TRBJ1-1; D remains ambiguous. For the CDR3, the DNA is TGTGCCAGCAGCGTAGCTTCGGGCAAGAACACTGAAGCTTTCTTT. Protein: CASSVASGKNTEAFF.